Shown below are 17 T cell receptor beta chains from a single sample sequenced in a study of T cell changes during pregnancy in multiple sclerosis. Sequencing used immunoSEQ multiplex PCR; TCRdb keeps in-frame clones, though not all of them. The profile shows tens of thousands of clones, over 85% of them singletons. This specimen was peripheral blood, taken in the first trimester of pregnancy. Receptors were obtained from a female donor in good health, enrolled as a control in a pregnancy study.

This chain links TRBV7-3 with TRBJ2-3; the match to TRBD2 covers 7 bases. J lost 0 bases, V lost 2 bases, and 2 bases had no gene match. The CDR3 consists of 15 residues. The germline V gene has CDR1 SGHTA and CDR2 FQGTGA. The CDR3 is CASSLGRGSTDTQYF. The CDR3, as DNA: TGTGCCAGCAGCTTAGGGCGGGGGAGCACAGATACGCAGTATTTT.

Written as DNA, the CDR3 is TGTGCCAGCAGACCCCGGGACATCAGCTCTGGAAACACCATATATTTT. Encoded protein: CASRPRDISSGNTIYF. The chain combines TRBV28 with TRBJ1-3; possible D gene TRBD1, 6 bases. The V gene lost 6 bases and the J gene lost 0 bases, with 15 bases spanning the gap. CDR3 length equals 16 residues. The V gene's germline CDR1 is MDHEN and CDR2 SYDVKM.

V and J are TRBV25-1 and TRBJ1-5, with D possibly TRBD1 on 6 matching bases. CDR1 and CDR2 from the germline V gene are MGHDK and SYGVNS. The ends were cut back, 5 bases at V and 6 bases at J, with 11 bases in the middle. The CDR3 runs 13 residues. CDR3 protein: CASSKGESQPQHF. CDR3 bases: TGTGCCAGCAGTAAGGGGGAGTCTCAGCCCCAGCATTTT.

In its sample, this clone was seen once. The chain is built from TRBV7-8 and TRBJ2-2, with D hard to call. This CDR3 spans 12 amino acids. Deletions cut 5 bases from V and 5 bases from J, with 6 bases between. The germline gives CDR1 SGHVS, CDR2 FQNEAQ. The CDR3 DNA reads as TGTGCCAGCAGCCCTACTACCGGGGAGCTGTTTTTT. Its protein product is CASSPTTGELFF.

The gene calls are TRBV6-6 and TRBJ2-2; 7 bases line up with TRBD1. The germline gives CDR1 MNHNY, CDR2 SVGAGI (reference sequence). J was trimmed by 1 base and V by 5 bases; bases with no gene match: 4. CDR3 size: 15 residues. For the CDR3, the DNA is TGTGCCAGCAGTCGGGGACAGTTGAACACCGGGGAGCTGTTTTTT. It is translated as CASSRGQLNTGELFF.

This clone was detected once. The V gene is TRBV2, the J gene TRBJ2-5, with a weak D call TRBD2 (5 bases). Between the trimmed V and J ends, which lost 2 bases and 5 bases, there was a span of 6 bases. The CDR3 totals 12 residues. Per the germline V gene, CDR1 is SNHLY and CDR2 is FYNNEI. The CDR3 protein is CASSEKRETQYF. The CDR3 DNA reads as TGTGCCAGCAGTGAAAAGCGGGAGACCCAGTACTTC.

The chain couples TRBV9 to TRBJ2-1; tentatively, D is TRBD2 (5 bases). The germline CDR1 and CDR2 sequences are SGDLS and YYNGEE. Trimming took off 3 bases at V and 9 bases at J, with 25 bases between the two ends. The CDR3 is 17 amino acids. In DNA form, the CDR3 reads TGTGCCAGCAGCGCCCTCCGGTCTAGCATGAGTACGGGTGAGCAGTTCTTC. Its protein is CASSALRSSMSTGEQFF. Variable domain in full (rest from reference TRBV9 and TRBJ2-1): DSGVTQTPKHLITATGQRVTLRCSPRSGDLSVYWYQQSLDQGLQFLIQYYNGEERAKGNILERFSAQQFPDLHSELNLSSLELGDSALYFCASSALRSSMSTGEQFFGPGTRLTVL.

This clone appeared a few times. Here the CDR3 DNA reads TGTGCCAGCACGTCAGGGCTCTCTGAAGCTTTCTTT. Translating it yields CASTSGLSEAFF. The chain recombines TRBV2 with TRBJ1-1; D is possibly TRBD1 (5 bases). The CDR3 covers 12 residues. Trimming removed 7 bases at V and 6 bases at J, with 12 bases between. The germline V gene has CDR1 SNHLY and CDR2 FYNNEI. Drawing the rest from reference TRBV2 and TRBJ1-1, the complete variable domain is EPEVTQTPSHQVTQMGQEVILRCVPISNHLYFYWYRQILGQKVEFLVSFYNNEISEKSEIFDDQFSVERPDGSNFTLKIRSTKLEDSAMYFCASTSGLSEAFFGQGTRLTVV.

The chain joins TRBV7-2 to TRBJ1-1; possible D gene TRBD1, 5 bases. This CDR3 comprises 15 residues. V dropped 2 bases and J dropped 4 bases, with 14 bases sitting between them. Germline CDR1 SGHTA, CDR2 FQGNSA. As DNA, the CDR3 is TGTGCCAGCAGCTTAATTAAACGGGGGTCCACTGAAGCTTTCTTT. Its protein is CASSLIKRGSTEAFF.

The gene calls are TRBV19 and TRBJ2-7; 9 bases agree with TRBD1. Germline CDR1 is LNHDA and CDR2 is SQIVND (reference sequence). The CDR3 is 14 residues long. The V segment lost 3 bases and the J segment 3 bases; nucleotides outside the gene matches: 3. CDR3: CASSIADRGYEQYF. DNA of the CDR3: TGTGCCAGTAGTATCGCGGACAGGGGCTACGAGCAGTACTTC.

V and J are TRBV9 and TRBJ1-5; TRBD1 is a possible D gene (6 bases). The CDR3 runs to 14 residues. Germline CDR1 and CDR2: SGDLS and YYNGEE. V was shortened by 3 bases and J by 3 bases, with 10 bases between the two germline ends. As DNA, the CDR3 is TGTGCCAGCAGCGAGGGGGGGTTCAATCAGCCCCAGCATTTT. It yields the protein CASSEGGFNQPQHF. The complete variable domain, with remaining parts taken from reference TRBV9 and TRBJ1-5, reads DSGVTQTPKHLITATGQRVTLRCSPRSGDLSVYWYQQSLDQGLQFLIQYYNGEERAKGNILERFSAQQFPDLHSELNLSSLELGDSALYFCASSEGGFNQPQHFGDGTRLSIL.

This CDR3 reads CASSLGTSENEQFF. In DNA, the CDR3 is TGCGCCAGCAGCCTCGGGACTAGCGAAAATGAGCAGTTCTTC. The chain combines TRBV5-1 with TRBJ2-1, with 10 bases matching TRBD2. The CDR3 spans 14 residues. Germline V gene lookup returns CDR1 SGHRS and CDR2 YFSETQ. J lost 7 bases, V lost 4 bases, and 5 bases had no gene match.

The CDR3 bases are TGTGCCAGCAGCTTAACGGGACTAGTTTACAATGAGCAGTTCTTC. Its translation: CASSLTGLVYNEQFF. This chain connects TRBV7-2 to TRBJ2-1; 8 bases agree with TRBD2. The CDR3 extends over 15 amino acids. V lost 2 bases to trimming and J lost 4 bases; unmatched junction nucleotides: 4. Germline V gene lookup returns CDR1 SGHTA and CDR2 FQGNSA. The entire variable domain, with the rest obtained from reference TRBV7-2 and TRBJ2-1, is as follows: GAGVSQSPSNKVTEKGKDVELRCDPISGHTALYWYRQSLGQGLEFLIYFQGNSAPDKSGLPSDRFSAERTGGSVSTLTIQRTQQEDSAVYLCASSLTGLVYNEQFFGPGTRLTVL.

The chain links TRBV2 to TRBJ2-3, with 10 bases that match TRBD2. Germline-derived CDR1 and CDR2 are SNHLY and FYNNEI. There are 16 residues in the CDR3. The ends lost 7 bases at V and 5 bases at J; junction bases unmatched: 12. CDR3 coding DNA: TGTGCCAGCATAGGAGTAGCGGGAGGAAGGGGAGATACGCAGTATTTT. It yields the protein CASIGVAGGRGDTQYF.

V usage is TRBV6-1 and J usage is TRBJ1-5, with TRBD1 as a possible D gene (5 bases). Germline loops: CDR1 MNHNS, CDR2 SASEGT. The CDR3 has 15 residues. V was pared by 5 bases and J by 0 bases, with 11 bases between. CDR3 DNA: TGTGCCAGCAGTCCCCCAGGGTTTAGCAATCAGCCCCAGCATTTT. Its protein product is CASSPPGFSNQPQHF.

As for this clone: The conserved final phenylalanine or tryptophan is absent from the CDR3, which likely points to a read error. The rearrangement joins TRBV5-1 to TRBJ2-7, with 8 bases identical to TRBD2. The CDR3 loop spans 15 amino acids. J gave up 5 bases and V 3 bases, and 10 bases lay outside the gene matches. CDR1 is SGHRS and CDR2 is YFSETQ in the germline V gene. The CDR3 region is CASSSTGGPRNEQYL. The CDR3 DNA follows: TGCGCCAGCAGCTCGACGGGGGGGCCAAGGAACGAGCAGTACCTC.

J is TRBJ2-1 and V is TRBV10-2, with 8 nucleotides matching TRBD2. Germline trimming cut 2 bases from V and 8 bases from J; bases unmatched to any gene: 5. This CDR3 has 14 amino acids. CDR1 WSHSY and CDR2 SAAADI come from the germline V gene. The CDR3 region has the DNA TGCGCCAGCAGTGAGACTAGCGGAGAAGATGAGCAGTTCTTC. This gives the protein CASSETSGEDEQFF.